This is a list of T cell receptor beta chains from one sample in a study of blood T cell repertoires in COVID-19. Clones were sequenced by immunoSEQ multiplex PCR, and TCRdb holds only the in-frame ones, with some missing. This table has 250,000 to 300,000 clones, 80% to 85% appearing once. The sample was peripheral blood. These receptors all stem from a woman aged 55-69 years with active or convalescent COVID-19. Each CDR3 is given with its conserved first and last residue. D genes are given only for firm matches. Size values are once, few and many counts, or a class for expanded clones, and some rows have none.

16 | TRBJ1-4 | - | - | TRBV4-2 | CASSQGMGGRDEKLFF | TGTGCCAGCAGCCAAGGGATGGGGGGGAGGGATGAAAAACTGTTTTTT
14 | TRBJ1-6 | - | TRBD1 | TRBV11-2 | CASSFRGQGSPLHF | TGTGCCAGCAGCTTCAGGGGGCAAGGTTCACCCCTCCACTTT
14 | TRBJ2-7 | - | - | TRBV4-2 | CASSQEGLAGEQYF | TGTGCCAGCAGCCAAGAAGGCCTAGCTGGCGAGCAGTACTTC
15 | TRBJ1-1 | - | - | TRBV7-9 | CASSLWGRSGTEAFF | TGTGCCAGCAGCTTATGGGGCCGGAGTGGCACTGAAGCTTTCTTT
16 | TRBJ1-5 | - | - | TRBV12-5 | CASGSGQILSNQPQHF | TGTGCTAGTGGCTCGGGTCAGATCCTTAGCAATCAGCCCCAGCATTTT
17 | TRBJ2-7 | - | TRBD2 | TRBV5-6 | CASSFRTSGWVGYEQYF | TGTGCCAGCAGCTTCCGGACTAGCGGGTGGGTGGGATACGAGCAGTACTTC
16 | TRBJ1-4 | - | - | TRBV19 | CASSRPTDPVDEKLFF | TGTGCCAGTAGTAGACCGACAGACCCGGTCGATGAAAAACTGTTTTTT
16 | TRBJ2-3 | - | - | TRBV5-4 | CASSLGISGTTDTQYF | TGTGCCAGCAGCTTGGGAATCAGCGGTACCACAGATACGCAGTATTTT
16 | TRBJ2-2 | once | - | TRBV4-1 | CASSQVKGRGTGELFF | TGCGCCAGCAGCCAAGTTAAGGGCAGGGGCACCGGGGAGCTGTTTTTT
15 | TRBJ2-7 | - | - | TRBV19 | CASSMRAGAIYEQYF | TGTGCCAGTAGTATGAGGGCAGGGGCAATCTACGAGCAGTACTTC
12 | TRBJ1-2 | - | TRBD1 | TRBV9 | CASSGTVYGYTF | TGTGCCAGCTCAGGGACAGTTTATGGCTACACCTTC
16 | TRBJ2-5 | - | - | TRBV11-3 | CASSLDSGSGGETQYF | TGTGCCAGCAGCTTAGATAGCGGTTCTGGAGGGGAGACCCAGTACTTC
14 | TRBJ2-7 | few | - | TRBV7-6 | CASSLAGEVHEQYF | TGTGCCAGCAGCTTAGCTGGAGAGGTCCACGAGCAGTACTTC
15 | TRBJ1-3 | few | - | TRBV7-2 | CASSPTRASGNTIYF | TGTGCCAGCAGCCCTACTAGGGCATCTGGAAACACCATATATTTT
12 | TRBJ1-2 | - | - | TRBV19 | CASSIQVYGYTF | TGTGCCAGTAGTATCCAGGTTTATGGCTACACCTTC
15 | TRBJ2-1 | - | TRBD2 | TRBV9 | CASTLSGGAYHEQFF | TGTGCCAGCACCCTTAGCGGGGGGGCCTATCATGAGCAGTTCTTC
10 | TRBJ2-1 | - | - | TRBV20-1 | CSARLNEQFF | TGCAGTGCTAGGCTAAATGAGCAGTTCTTC
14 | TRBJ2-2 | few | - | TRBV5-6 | CASSLSLHTGELFF | TGTGCCAGCAGCTTGTCTCTCCACACCGGGGAGCTGTTTTTT
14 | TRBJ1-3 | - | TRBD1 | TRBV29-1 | CSVELGTGGNTIYF | TGCAGCGTTGAATTGGGGACAGGGGGAAACACCATATATTTT
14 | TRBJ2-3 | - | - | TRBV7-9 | CASSLVGSTDTQYF | TGTGCCAGCAGCTTAGTGGGCTCCACAGATACGCAGTATTTT
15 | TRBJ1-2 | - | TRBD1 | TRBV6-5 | CASSYYARGVYGYTF | TGTGCCAGCAGTTACTACGCCAGGGGGGTCTATGGCTACACCTTC
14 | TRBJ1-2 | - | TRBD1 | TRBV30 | CAWSKGGTGSGYTF | TGTGCCTGGAGTAAGGGGGGGACAGGGAGTGGCTACACCTTC
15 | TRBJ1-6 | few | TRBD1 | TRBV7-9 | CASSFQGAYNSPLHF | TGTGCCAGCAGCTTTCAGGGGGCGTATAATTCACCCCTCCACTTT
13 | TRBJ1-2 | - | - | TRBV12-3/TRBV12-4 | CASSLMLDYGYTF | TGTGCCAGCAGTTTAATGTTAGACTATGGCTACACCTTC
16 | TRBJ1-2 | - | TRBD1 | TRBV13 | CASSAVDRPSGYGYTF | TGTGCCAGCAGCGCTGTGGACAGGCCCTCGGGCTATGGCTACACCTTC
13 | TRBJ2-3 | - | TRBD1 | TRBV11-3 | CASSSDRVGTQYF | TGTGCCAGCAGCTCCGACAGGGTTGGGACGCAGTATTTT
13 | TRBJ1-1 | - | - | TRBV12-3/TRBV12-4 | CASSEGGHTEAFF | TGTGCCAGCAGCGAGGGCGGCCACACTGAAGCTTTCTTT
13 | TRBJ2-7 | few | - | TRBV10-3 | CAISEGQRYEQYF | TGTGCCATCAGTGAAGGACAGAGGTACGAGCAGTACTTC
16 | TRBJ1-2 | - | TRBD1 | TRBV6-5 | CASSYTSGTGIYGYTF | TGTGCCAGCAGTTACACCTCCGGGACAGGGATCTATGGCTACACCTTC
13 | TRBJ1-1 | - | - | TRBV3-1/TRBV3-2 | CASSRRENTEAFF | TGTGCCAGCAGCAGACGGGAGAACACTGAAGCTTTCTTT
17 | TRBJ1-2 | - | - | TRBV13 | CASSPPFPARLDYGYTF | TGTGCCAGCAGCCCCCCGTTCCCGGCCAGGTTGGACTATGGCTACACCTTC
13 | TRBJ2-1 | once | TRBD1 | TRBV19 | CASSGGQSRVKFF | TGTGCCAGTAGTGGGGGACAGTCTAGGGTCAAGTTCTTC
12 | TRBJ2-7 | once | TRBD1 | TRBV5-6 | CASSKTGGEQYF | TGTGCCAGCAGTAAAACAGGGGGCGAGCAGTACTTC
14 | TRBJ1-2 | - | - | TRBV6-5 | CASSYSKGQGGYTF | TGTGCCAGCAGTTACTCGAAGGGGCAGGGTGGCTACACCTTC
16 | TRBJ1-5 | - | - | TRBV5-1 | CASSLGGGKSNQPQHF | TGCGCCAGCAGCTTAGGAGGTGGGAAAAGCAATCAGCCCCAGCATTTT
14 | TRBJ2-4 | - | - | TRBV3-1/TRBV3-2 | CASSQGAAKNIQYF | TGTGCCAGCAGCCAAGGGGCGGCCAAAAACATTCAGTACTTC
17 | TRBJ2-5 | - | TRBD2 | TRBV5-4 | CASSLGGLAGGQETQYF | TGTGCCAGCAGCCTCGGAGGGCTAGCGGGGGGACAAGAGACCCAGTACTTC
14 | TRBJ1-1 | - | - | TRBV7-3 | CASSLTPVDTEAFF | TGTGCCAGCAGCTTAACTCCTGTCGACACTGAAGCTTTCTTT
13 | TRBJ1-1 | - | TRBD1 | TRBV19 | CASSLDRDTEAFF | TGTGCCAGTAGTTTGGACAGGGACACTGAAGCTTTCTTT
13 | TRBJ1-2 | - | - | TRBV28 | CASSLSGNYGYTF | TGTGCCAGCAGTTTATCAGGGAACTATGGCTACACCTTC
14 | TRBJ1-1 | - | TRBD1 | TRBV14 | CASSRRDRAAEAFF | TGTGCCAGCAGCCGAAGAGACAGGGCGGCTGAAGCTTTCTTT
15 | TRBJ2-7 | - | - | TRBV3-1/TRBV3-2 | CASSQDLQTAYEQYF | TGTGCCAGCAGCCAAGATCTTCAGACAGCCTACGAGCAGTACTTC
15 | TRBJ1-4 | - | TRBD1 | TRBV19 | CASSDFDRDNEKLFF | TGTGCCAGTAGCGACTTTGACAGGGACAATGAAAAACTGTTTTTT